The sequence of this T cell receptor beta chain was determined in a study of T cell responses to AZD1222 COVID-19 vaccine. Overall study context: Pooling was applied to second doses at about 4 or about 12 weeks.

Here immunoSEQ multiplex PCR was the method, and the copy in TCRdb shows in-frame clones only, minus some. The sample contains 100,000 to 150,000 clones, about 90% of which appear only once. V was clipped by 2 bases and J by 5 bases; unmatched bases: 3. The CDR3 contains 13 residues. Germline lookup yields CDR1 KGHSH and CDR2 LQKENI. V usage is TRBV18 and J usage is TRBJ2-7; 7 bases match TRBD2. Sequenced here: peripheral blood, sampled on day 0 of AZD1222 vaccination. The TCR was taken from an adult in good health. CDR3 in DNA: TGTGCCAGCTCACCAGGTGGGGGGGACGAGCAGTACTTC. Its translation is CASSPGGGDEQYF.